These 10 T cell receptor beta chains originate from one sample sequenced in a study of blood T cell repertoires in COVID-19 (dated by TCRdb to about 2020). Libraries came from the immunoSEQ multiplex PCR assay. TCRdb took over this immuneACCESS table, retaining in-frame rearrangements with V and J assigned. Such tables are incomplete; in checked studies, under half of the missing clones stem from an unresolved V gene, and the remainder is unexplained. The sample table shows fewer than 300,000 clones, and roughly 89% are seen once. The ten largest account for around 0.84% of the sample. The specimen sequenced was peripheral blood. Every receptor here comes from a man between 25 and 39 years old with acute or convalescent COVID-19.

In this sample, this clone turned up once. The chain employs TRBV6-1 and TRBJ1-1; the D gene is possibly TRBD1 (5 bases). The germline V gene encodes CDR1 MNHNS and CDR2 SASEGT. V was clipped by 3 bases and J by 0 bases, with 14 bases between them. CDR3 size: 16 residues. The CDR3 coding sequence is TGTGCCAGCAGTGACATGCATGGACAATTGAACACTGAAGCTTTCTTT. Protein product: CASSDMHGQLNTEAFF.

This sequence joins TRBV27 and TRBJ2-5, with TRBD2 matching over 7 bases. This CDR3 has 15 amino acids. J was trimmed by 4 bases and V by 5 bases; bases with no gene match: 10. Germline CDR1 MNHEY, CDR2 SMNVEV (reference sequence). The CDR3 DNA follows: TGTGCCAGCAGTCCGACCCGGACTAGAAGAGAGACCCAGTACTTC. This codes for CASSPTRTRRETQYF.

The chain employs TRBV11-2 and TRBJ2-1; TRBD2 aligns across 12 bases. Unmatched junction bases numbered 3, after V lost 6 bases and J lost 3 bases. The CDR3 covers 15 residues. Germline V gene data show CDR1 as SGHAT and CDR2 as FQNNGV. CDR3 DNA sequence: TGTGCCAGCAGAGGACTAGCGGGACGCTACAATGAGCAGTTCTTC. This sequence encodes CASRGLAGRYNEQFF.

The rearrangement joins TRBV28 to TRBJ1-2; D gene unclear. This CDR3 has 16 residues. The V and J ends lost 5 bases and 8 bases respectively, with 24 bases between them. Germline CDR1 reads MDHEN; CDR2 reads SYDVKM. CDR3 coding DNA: TGTGCCAGCAGTCCTACCGCAGGTTTTCCTCAAGAGGGCTACACCTTC. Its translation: CASSPTAGFPQEGYTF.

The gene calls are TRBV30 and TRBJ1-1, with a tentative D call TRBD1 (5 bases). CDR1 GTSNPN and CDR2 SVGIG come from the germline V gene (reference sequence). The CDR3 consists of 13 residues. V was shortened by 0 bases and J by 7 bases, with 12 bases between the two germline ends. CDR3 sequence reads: CAWSVLAGHEAFF. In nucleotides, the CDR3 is TGTGCCTGGAGTGTACTAGCGGGGCATGAAGCTTTCTTT.

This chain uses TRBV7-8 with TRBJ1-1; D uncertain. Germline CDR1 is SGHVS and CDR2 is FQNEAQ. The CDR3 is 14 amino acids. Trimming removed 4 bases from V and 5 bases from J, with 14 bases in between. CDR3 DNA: TGTGCCAGCAGCTCGAAGTTAGGGAGGACTGAAGCTTTCTTT. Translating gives CASSSKLGRTEAFF.

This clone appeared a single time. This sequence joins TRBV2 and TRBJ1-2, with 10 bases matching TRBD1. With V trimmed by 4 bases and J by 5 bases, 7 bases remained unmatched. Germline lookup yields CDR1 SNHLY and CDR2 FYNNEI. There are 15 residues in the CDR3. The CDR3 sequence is CASSARWGQGYGYTF. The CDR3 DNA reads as TGTGCCAGCAGTGCCAGGTGGGGACAGGGGTATGGCTACACCTTC. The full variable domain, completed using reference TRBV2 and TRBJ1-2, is EPEVTQTPSHQVTQMGQEVILRCVPISNHLYFYWYRQILGQKVEFLVSFYNNEISEKSEIFDDQFSVERPDGSNFTLKIRSTKLEDSAMYFCASSARWGQGYGYTFGSGTRLTVV.

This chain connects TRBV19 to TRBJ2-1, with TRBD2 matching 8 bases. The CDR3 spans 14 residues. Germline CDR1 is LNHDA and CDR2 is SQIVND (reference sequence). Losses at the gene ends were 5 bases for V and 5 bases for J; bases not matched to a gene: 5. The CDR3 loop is CASSPAGGNNEQFF. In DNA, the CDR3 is TGTGCCAGTAGTCCGGCGGGAGGAAACAATGAGCAGTTCTTC. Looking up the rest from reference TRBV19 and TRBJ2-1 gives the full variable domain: DGGITQSPKYLFRKEGQNVTLSCEQNLNHDAMYWYRQDPGQGLRLIYYSQIVNDFQKGDIAEGYSVSREKKESFPLTVTSAQKNPTAFYLCASSPAGGNNEQFFGPGTRLTVL.

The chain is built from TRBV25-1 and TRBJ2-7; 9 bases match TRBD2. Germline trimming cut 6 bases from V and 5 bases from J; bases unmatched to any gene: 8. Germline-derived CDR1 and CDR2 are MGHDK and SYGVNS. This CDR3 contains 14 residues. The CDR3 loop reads CASRGAVAGDEQYF. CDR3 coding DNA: TGTGCCAGCAGGGGGGCGGTAGCGGGAGACGAGCAGTACTTC.

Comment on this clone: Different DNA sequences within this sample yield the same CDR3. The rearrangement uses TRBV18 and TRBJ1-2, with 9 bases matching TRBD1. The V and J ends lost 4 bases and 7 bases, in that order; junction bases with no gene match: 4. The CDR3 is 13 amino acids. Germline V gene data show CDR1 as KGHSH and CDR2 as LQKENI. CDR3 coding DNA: TGTGCCAGCTCACTGGGACAGGGTCCTGGCTACACCTTC. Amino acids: CASSLGQGPGYTF.